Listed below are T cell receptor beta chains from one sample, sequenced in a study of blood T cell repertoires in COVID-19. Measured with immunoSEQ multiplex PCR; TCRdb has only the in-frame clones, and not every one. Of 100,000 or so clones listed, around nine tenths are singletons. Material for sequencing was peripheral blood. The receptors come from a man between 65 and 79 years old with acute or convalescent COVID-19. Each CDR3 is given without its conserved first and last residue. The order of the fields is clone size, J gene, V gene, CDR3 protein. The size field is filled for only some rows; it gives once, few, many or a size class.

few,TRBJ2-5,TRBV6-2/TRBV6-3,ASSPRLAGDQETQY
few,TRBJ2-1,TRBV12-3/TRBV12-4,ASSWGQVEQF
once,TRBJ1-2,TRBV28,ASSLLGGSGGYT
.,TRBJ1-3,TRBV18,ASSPGTAGNTIY
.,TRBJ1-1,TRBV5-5,ASSSDPGQGKAF
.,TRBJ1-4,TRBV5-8,ASSLNGLANEKLF
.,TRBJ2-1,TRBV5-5,ASSRRQGSSYNEQF
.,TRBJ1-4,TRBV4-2,ASSQDQGRANEKLF
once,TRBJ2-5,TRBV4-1,ASSQEASGYQETQY
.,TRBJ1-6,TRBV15,ATSIGQGGNSPLH
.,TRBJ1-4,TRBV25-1,ASSEPQGGVNEKLF
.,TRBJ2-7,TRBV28,ASSSLYEQY
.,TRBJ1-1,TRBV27,ASSLSSSNTEAF
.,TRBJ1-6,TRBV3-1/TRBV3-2,ASSPRDRASSPLH
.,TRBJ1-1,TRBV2,ASIRQGAVEAF
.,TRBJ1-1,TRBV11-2,ASSLVQTDEAF
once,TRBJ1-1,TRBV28,ASSLVDRGAF
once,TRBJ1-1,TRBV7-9,ASSLYMNTEAF
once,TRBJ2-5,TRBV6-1,ASSLAGRETQY
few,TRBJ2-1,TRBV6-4,ASSDSGLAGKQF
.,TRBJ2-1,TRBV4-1,ASSHPGQSYNEQF
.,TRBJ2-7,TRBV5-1,ASSSGGGLAGGPGVEQY
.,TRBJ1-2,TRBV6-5,ASSYQQARGYT
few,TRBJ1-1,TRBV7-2,ASSGTALFYMNTEAF
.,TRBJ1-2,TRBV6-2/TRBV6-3,ASSFLLGVGYT
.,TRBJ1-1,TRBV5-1,ASSSGQGGTEAF
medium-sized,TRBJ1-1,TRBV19,ASGRSREAF
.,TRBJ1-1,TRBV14,ASSPWEGRYTEAF
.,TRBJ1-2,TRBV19,ASSIDGTAGYT
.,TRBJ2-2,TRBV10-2,ASSVFGETGELF
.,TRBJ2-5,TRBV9,ASSVLGQRQETQY
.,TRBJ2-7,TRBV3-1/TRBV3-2,ASSQDGQY
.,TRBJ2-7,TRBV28,ASSSTGTSYEQY
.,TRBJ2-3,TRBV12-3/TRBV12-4,ASSPSGQLMQY
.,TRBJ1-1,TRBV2,ASSEGQGGYTEAF
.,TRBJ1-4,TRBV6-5,ASSNRGGGEKLF
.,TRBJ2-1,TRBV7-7,ASSRGVQSEQF
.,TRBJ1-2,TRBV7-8,ASSLGSSSLTGVGYT
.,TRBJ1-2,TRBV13,ASSLGGVFYGYT
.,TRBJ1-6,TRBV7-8,ASSHYRDWNSPLH
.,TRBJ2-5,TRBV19,ASSIGQSGSGTQY
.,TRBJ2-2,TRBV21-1,ASSTGPLAGVRTGELF
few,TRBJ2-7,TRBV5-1,ASSHGTSGGREQY
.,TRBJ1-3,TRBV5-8,ASGRDTIY
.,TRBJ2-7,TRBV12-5,ASGLVGLAGASYEQY
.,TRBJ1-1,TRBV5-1,ASSLGAGVRGTEAF